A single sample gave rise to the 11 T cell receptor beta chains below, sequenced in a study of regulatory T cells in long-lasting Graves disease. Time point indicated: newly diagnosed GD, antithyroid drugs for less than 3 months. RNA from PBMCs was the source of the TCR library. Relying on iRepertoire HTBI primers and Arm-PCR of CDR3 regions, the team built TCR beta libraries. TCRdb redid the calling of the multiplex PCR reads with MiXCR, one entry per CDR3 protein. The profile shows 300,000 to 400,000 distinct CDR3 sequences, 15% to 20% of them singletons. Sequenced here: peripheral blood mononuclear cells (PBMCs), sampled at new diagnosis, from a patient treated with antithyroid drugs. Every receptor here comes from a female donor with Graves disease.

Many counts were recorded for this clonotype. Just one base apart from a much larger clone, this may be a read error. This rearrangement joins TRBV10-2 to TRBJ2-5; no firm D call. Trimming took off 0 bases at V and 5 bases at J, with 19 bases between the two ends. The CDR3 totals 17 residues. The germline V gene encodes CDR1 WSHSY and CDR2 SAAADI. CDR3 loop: CASSESEGGSRSETQYF. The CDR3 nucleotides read TGCGCCAGCAGTGAGTCAGAAGGTGGTAGCAGGAGTGAGACCCAGTACTTC.

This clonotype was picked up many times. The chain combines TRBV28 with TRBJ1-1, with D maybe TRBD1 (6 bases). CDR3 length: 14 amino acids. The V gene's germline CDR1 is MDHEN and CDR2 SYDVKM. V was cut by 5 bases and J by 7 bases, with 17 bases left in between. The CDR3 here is CASSGGRGALEAFF. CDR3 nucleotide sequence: TGTGCCAGCAGTGGGGGCAGGGGCGCCCTTGAAGCTTTCTTT.

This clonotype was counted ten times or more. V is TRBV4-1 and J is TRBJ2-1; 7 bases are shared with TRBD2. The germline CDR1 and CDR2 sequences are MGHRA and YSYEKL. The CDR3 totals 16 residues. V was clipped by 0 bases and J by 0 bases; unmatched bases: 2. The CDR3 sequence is CASSQEGRGSYNEQFF. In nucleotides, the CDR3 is TGCGCCAGCAGCCAAGAAGGGAGGGGCTCCTACAATGAGCAGTTCTTC.

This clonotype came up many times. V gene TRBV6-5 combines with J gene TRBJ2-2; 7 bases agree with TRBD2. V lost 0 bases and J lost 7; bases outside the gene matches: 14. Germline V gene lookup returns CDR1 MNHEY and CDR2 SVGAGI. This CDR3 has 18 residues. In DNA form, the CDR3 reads TGTGCCAGCAGTTACTCGAGCAGCGGGACCACTCGGAGCGGGGAGCTGTTTTTT. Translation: CASSYSSSGTTRSGELFF.

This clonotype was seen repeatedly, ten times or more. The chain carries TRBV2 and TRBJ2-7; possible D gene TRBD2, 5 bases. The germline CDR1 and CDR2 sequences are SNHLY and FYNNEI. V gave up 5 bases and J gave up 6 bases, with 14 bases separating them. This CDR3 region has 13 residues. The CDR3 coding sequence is TGTGCCAGCAGTCCCTGGGAAGGGAGCGAGCAGTACTTC. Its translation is CASSPWEGSEQYF.

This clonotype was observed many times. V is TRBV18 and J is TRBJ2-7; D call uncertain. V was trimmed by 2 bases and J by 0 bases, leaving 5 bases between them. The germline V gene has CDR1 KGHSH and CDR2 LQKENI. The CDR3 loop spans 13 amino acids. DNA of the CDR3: TGTGCCAGCTCACCAGACTTCTCCTACGAGCAGTACTTC. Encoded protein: CASSPDFSYEQYF.

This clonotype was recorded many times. The chain's CDR3 is CSARPYVRGPNTEAFF. The CDR3 DNA is TGCAGTGCTAGACCATACGTGAGGGGTCCGAACACTGAAGCTTTCTTT. This rearrangement joins TRBV20-1 to TRBJ1-1; tentative D call: TRBD1 (5 bases). V was pared by 2 bases and J by 1 base, with 17 bases between. This CDR3 region has 16 residues. The germline gives CDR1 DFQATT, CDR2 SNEGSKA (reference sequence).

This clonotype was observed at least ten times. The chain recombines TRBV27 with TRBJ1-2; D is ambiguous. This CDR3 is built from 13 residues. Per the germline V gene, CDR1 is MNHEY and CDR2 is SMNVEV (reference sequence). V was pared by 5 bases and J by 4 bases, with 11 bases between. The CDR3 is CASSEMGFYGYTF. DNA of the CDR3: TGTGCCAGCAGTGAAATGGGTTTCTATGGCTACACCTTC.

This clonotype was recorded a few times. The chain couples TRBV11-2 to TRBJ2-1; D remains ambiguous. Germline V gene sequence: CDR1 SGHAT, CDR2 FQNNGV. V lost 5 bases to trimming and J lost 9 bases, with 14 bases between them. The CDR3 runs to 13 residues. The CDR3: CASSQDDWGEQFF. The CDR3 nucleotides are TGTGCCAGCAGCCAAGATGACTGGGGTGAGCAGTTCTTC.

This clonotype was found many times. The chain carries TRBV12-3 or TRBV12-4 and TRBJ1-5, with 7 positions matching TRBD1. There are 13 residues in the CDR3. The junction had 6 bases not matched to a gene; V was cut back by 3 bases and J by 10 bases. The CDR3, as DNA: TGTGCCAGCAGTTTTCAGGCAGGGGGTCCCCAGCATTTT. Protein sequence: CASSFQAGGPQHF.

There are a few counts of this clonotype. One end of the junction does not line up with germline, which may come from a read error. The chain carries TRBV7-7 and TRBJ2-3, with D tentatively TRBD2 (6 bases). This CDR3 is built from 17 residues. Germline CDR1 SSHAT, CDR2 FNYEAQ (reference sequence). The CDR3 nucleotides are TGTGCTAGCAGCTTATCCTTTGCGACTAGGGGTACAGATACGCAGTATTTT. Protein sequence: CASSLSFATRGTDTQYF.